These T cell receptor beta chains were read from a single sample in a study of technical replicates of blood from several donors. Clones were read by immunoSEQ multiplex PCR, and TCRdb kept only the in-frame ones, dropping some. The sample records fewer than 90,000 clones, about nine tenths being singletons. The sequenced material came from T cells isolated from PBMCs. These receptors were taken from a human donor in good health. Both conserved end residues are part of each CDR3. The order of the fields is CDR3 length, D gene, V gene, clone size, J gene, CDR3 protein, CDR3 DNA. A D gene is named only where the DNA matches it firmly. Some rows have no size entry. The others give once, few or many, or a class for an expanded clone.

length: 14; D: TRBD2; V: TRBV6-5; size: .; J: TRBJ2-7; CDR3: CASSKLAGAYEQYF; DNA: TGTGCCAGCAGTAAACTAGCGGGGGCCTACGAGCAGTACTTC
length: 13; D: TRBD1; V: TRBV9; size: .; J: TRBJ1-1; CDR3: CASSVRGQAEAFF; DNA: TGTGCCAGCAGCGTAAGAGGACAGGCTGAAGCTTTCTTT
length: 16; D: TRBD1; V: TRBV25-1; size: .; J: TRBJ2-7; CDR3: CASSELGGTGNSEQYF; DNA: TGTGCCAGCAGTGAATTAGGGGGGACAGGGAATAGCGAGCAGTACTTC
length: 13; D: .; V: TRBV6-5; size: .; J: TRBJ2-3; CDR3: CASKRGWTDTQYF; DNA: TGTGCCAGCAAGAGGGGGTGGACAGATACGCAGTATTTT
length: 15; D: TRBD1; V: TRBV11-2; size: .; J: TRBJ1-2; CDR3: CASSFTSGTAYGYTF; DNA: TGTGCCAGCAGCTTTACTTCCGGGACAGCCTATGGCTACACCTTC
length: 10; D: .; V: TRBV10-3; size: .; J: TRBJ2-2; CDR3: CATAGGELFF; DNA: TGTGCCACCGCCGGCGGGGAGCTGTTTTTT
length: 17; D: TRBD2; V: TRBV11-2; size: .; J: TRBJ2-3; CDR3: CASRQGTGRSSTDTQYF; DNA: TGTGCCAGCCGCCAAGGTACCGGGAGGTCTAGCACAGATACGCAGTATTTT
length: 13; D: .; V: TRBV10-1; size: .; J: TRBJ2-7; CDR3: CASSENRVFEQYF; DNA: TGCGCCAGCAGTGAGAACAGGGTCTTTGAGCAGTACTTC
length: 12; D: .; V: TRBV12-5; size: .; J: TRBJ2-1; CDR3: CASGLTLREQFF; DNA: TGTGCTAGTGGTTTGACCCTCAGGGAGCAGTTCTTC
length: 13; D: .; V: TRBV5-6; size: few; J: TRBJ1-3; CDR3: CASSFRSGNTIYF; DNA: TGTGCCAGCAGCTTCCGCTCTGGAAACACCATATATTTT
length: 16; D: TRBD1; V: TRBV4-1; size: few; J: TRBJ1-4; CDR3: CASSHLSGTGDEKLFF; DNA: TGCGCCAGCAGCCATCTATCCGGGACAGGGGATGAAAAACTGTTTTTT
length: 15; D: TRBD2; V: TRBV6-5; size: once; J: TRBJ2-7; CDR3: CASSYFSGNTYEQYF; DNA: TGTGCCAGCAGTTACTTTAGCGGGAATACCTACGAGCAGTACTTC
length: 13; D: .; V: TRBV6-6; size: .; J: TRBJ1-2; CDR3: CASSPSGVHGYTF; DNA: TGTGCCAGCAGTCCTTCAGGGGTTCATGGCTACACCTTC
length: 15; D: TRBD2; V: TRBV6-6; size: .; J: TRBJ2-1; CDR3: CASRLSGSSYNEQFF; DNA: TGTGCCAGCAGACTTAGCGGGAGCTCCTACAATGAGCAGTTCTTC
length: 14; D: TRBD2; V: TRBV4-1; size: .; J: TRBJ2-1; CDR3: CASTMGLAGVEQFF; DNA: TGCGCCAGCACTATGGGACTAGCGGGAGTTGAGCAGTTCTTC
length: 14; D: .; V: TRBV4-2; size: once; J: TRBJ2-7; CDR3: CASSQRQSSYEQYF; DNA: TGTGCCAGCAGCCAGAGGCAGTCCTCCTACGAGCAGTACTTC
length: 18; D: .; V: TRBV4-1; size: few; J: TRBJ1-2; CDR3: CASSQGIRLTDTNYGYTF; DNA: TGCGCCAGCAGCCAAGGTATCCGACTGACAGACACTAACTATGGCTACACCTTC
length: 15; D: TRBD1; V: TRBV28; size: .; J: TRBJ2-5; CDR3: CASSGPTGAGETQYF; DNA: TGTGCCAGCAGTGGCCCGACAGGGGCCGGGGAGACCCAGTACTTC
length: 12; D: .; V: TRBV7-2; size: .; J: TRBJ2-5; CDR3: CASSLGRETQYF; DNA: TGTGCCAGCAGCTTAGGCAGGGAGACCCAGTACTTC
length: 11; D: .; V: TRBV6-5; size: .; J: TRBJ2-1; CDR3: CASRKGDEQFF; DNA: TGTGCCAGCAGAAAAGGGGATGAGCAGTTCTTC
length: 15; D: TRBD2; V: TRBV9; size: .; J: TRBJ2-1; CDR3: CASSPRLASYNEQFF; DNA: TGTGCCAGCAGCCCCCGACTAGCGTCCTACAATGAGCAGTTCTTC
length: 14; D: TRBD2; V: TRBV6-1; size: .; J: TRBJ2-7; CDR3: CASSERGGVYEQYF; DNA: TGTGCCAGCAGTGAAAGGGGAGGGGTGTACGAGCAGTACTTC
length: 18; D: TRBD2; V: TRBV7-9; size: .; J: TRBJ2-2; CDR3: CASSPRTSGRAKSGELFF; DNA: TGTGCCAGCAGCCCCCGGACTAGCGGGAGGGCTAAATCCGGGGAGCTGTTTTTT
length: 16; D: TRBD2; V: TRBV4-2; size: .; J: TRBJ2-1; CDR3: CASSQEHLAGGNEQFF; DNA: TGTGCCAGCAGCCAAGAGCACCTAGCGGGAGGCAATGAGCAGTTCTTC
length: 11; D: .; V: TRBV25-1; size: .; J: TRBJ2-2; CDR3: CASSHGLELFF; DNA: TGTGCCAGCAGTCATGGACTCGAGCTGTTTTTT
length: 16; D: TRBD2; V: TRBV15; size: once; J: TRBJ2-1; CDR3: CATSRGREGSYNEQFF; DNA: TGTGCCACCAGCAGAGGGCGGGAGGGCTCCTACAATGAGCAGTTCTTC
length: 12; D: .; V: TRBV6-5; size: .; J: TRBJ2-7; CDR3: CASTGVFYEQYF; DNA: TGTGCCAGCACCGGAGTTTTCTACGAGCAGTACTTC
length: 15; D: TRBD2; V: TRBV10-3; size: .; J: TRBJ2-1; CDR3: CAISEREGSYNEQFF; DNA: TGTGCCATCTCCGAGCGGGAGGGCTCCTACAATGAGCAGTTCTTC
length: 15; D: TRBD2; V: TRBV2; size: .; J: TRBJ2-1; CDR3: CAGQAWREEHNEQFF; DNA: TGTGCCGGACAAGCATGGCGGGAGGAACACAATGAGCAGTTCTTC
length: 12; D: TRBD1; V: TRBV14; size: .; J: TRBJ1-1; CDR3: CASSQVRQGAFF; DNA: TGTGCCAGCAGCCAAGTACGACAGGGGGCTTTCTTT
length: 15; D: TRBD1; V: TRBV4-1; size: .; J: TRBJ2-5; CDR3: CASSQDNRGRETQYF; DNA: TGCGCCAGCAGCCAAGATAACAGGGGAAGGGAGACCCAGTACTTC
length: 15; D: TRBD1; V: TRBV2; size: .; J: TRBJ2-1; CDR3: CASPDEDRASNEQFF; DNA: TGTGCCAGCCCTGATGAGGACAGGGCGAGCAATGAGCAGTTCTTC
length: 17; D: TRBD1; V: TRBV5-4; size: .; J: TRBJ2-1; CDR3: CASSLVRGWDSYNEQFF; DNA: TGTGCCAGCAGCTTGGTCAGGGGGTGGGACTCCTACAATGAGCAGTTCTTC
length: 14; D: .; V: TRBV19; size: .; J: TRBJ1-1; CDR3: CASSIGGRGTEAFF; DNA: TGTGCCAGTAGTATAGGGGGGAGGGGCACTGAAGCTTTCTTT
length: 14; D: TRBD2; V: TRBV16; size: .; J: TRBJ2-1; CDR3: CASMGTSVYNEQFF; DNA: TGTGCCAGCATGGGGACTAGCGTCTACAATGAGCAGTTCTTC
length: 15; D: .; V: TRBV7-2; size: .; J: TRBJ1-1; CDR3: CASSLFGRENTEAFF; DNA: TGTGCCAGCAGCTTATTCGGCAGGGAGAACACTGAAGCTTTCTTT
length: 14; D: TRBD1; V: TRBV10-3; size: .; J: TRBJ1-3; CDR3: CAISSGQEGNTIYF; DNA: TGTGCCATCAGCTCGGGACAGGAGGGAAACACCATATATTTT
length: 12; D: .; V: TRBV9; size: .; J: TRBJ2-7; CDR3: CASSPNSYEQYF; DNA: TGTGCCAGCAGTCCTAATTCCTACGAGCAGTACTTC
length: 13; D: .; V: TRBV25-1; size: .; J: TRBJ2-1; CDR3: CASSETVYNEQFF; DNA: TGTGCCAGCAGTGAGACTGTATACAATGAGCAGTTCTTC
length: 16; D: TRBD2; V: TRBV5-1; size: .; J: TRBJ2-6; CDR3: CASSLAGGTGANVLTF; DNA: TGCGCCAGCAGCTTAGCGGGAGGCACTGGGGCCAACGTCCTGACTTTC
length: 15; D: .; V: TRBV10-3; size: .; J: TRBJ2-7; CDR3: CAIIEMDYSSYEQYF; DNA: TGTGCCATCATCGAGATGGACTACAGCTCCTACGAGCAGTACTTC
length: 15; D: TRBD1; V: TRBV9; size: .; J: TRBJ1-1; CDR3: CASSASGQGITEAFF; DNA: TGTGCCAGCAGCGCCTCGGGACAGGGAATAACTGAAGCTTTCTTT
length: 15; D: TRBD2; V: TRBV19; size: .; J: TRBJ2-1; CDR3: CASSIVTSGSNEQFF; DNA: TGTGCCAGTAGTATTGTGACTAGCGGGAGCAATGAGCAGTTCTTC